The 25 T cell receptor beta chains reported below all come from one sample, sequenced in a study of CD8 T cells in ankylosing spondylitis. Study results and limitations: Characteristic of ankylosing spondylitis blood, it appeared, was a TCR beta motif comprising roughly eight highly homologous variants.

Their antigens are not known. TCRdb independently ran MiXCR on the 5' RACE reads; one entry per CDR3 protein. The table lists approximately 300,000 distinct CDR3 sequences, approximately 8% of them singletons. The sample taken for sequencing was blood, either unsorted or a sorted T cell fraction (not recorded which). These receptors all stem from a male donor with ankylosing spondylitis.

This clonotype came up a few times. V usage is TRBV5-1 and J usage is TRBJ2-5; TRBD2 aligns across 7 bases. V was clipped by 2 bases and J by 5 bases; unmatched bases: 6. From germline, CDR1 is SGHRS and CDR2 YFSETQ. The CDR3 extends over 14 amino acids. CDR3 coding DNA: TGCGCCAGCAGCTTCCAAACTAGCGAGGAGACCCAGTACTTC. It encodes CASSFQTSEETQYF.

The V call is TRBV29-1, the J call TRBJ2-1; tentatively, D is TRBD1 (5 bases). The V end was cut by 4 bases, the J end by 3 bases, with 19 bases between. The CDR3 runs 16 residues. Per germline, CDR1 SQVTM and CDR2 ANQGSEA. CDR3 DNA sequence: TGCAGCGTTGCCCCGCGCGGCAGGGAATACTACAATGAGCAGTTCTTC. Translated, it gives CSVAPRGREYYNEQFF.

In its sample, this clonotype was seen a few times. The rearrangement links TRBV5-1 to TRBJ2-7; 9 bases fit TRBD1. The V and J ends lost 1 base and 0 bases, in that order; junction bases with no gene match: 5. In germline, CDR1 is SGHRS, CDR2 YFSETQ. The CDR3 sequence is 16 residues long. The CDR3 DNA follows: TGCGCCAGCAGCTTGAATGGACAGGGGATCTCCTACGAGCAGTACTTC. Amino acid sequence: CASSLNGQGISYEQYF. Supplemented by reference TRBV5-1 and TRBJ2-7, the full variable domain reads KAGVTQTPRYLIKTRGQQVTLSCSPISGHRSVSWYQQTPGQGLQFLFEYFSETQRNKGNFPGRFSGRQFSNSRSEMNVSTLELGDSALYLCASSLNGQGISYEQYFGPGTRLTVT.

This clonotype has a count of ten or more. The chain uses TRBV5-1 and TRBJ2-2; 10 nucleotides agree with TRBD2. CDR3 size: 16 residues. Trimming at V came to 0 bases and at J to 4 bases, leaving 3 bases not matched to a gene. CDR1 is SGHRS and CDR2 is YFSETQ in the germline V gene. The CDR3: CASSLEGLATTGELFF. The CDR3 DNA reads as TGCGCCAGCAGCTTGGAGGGACTAGCGACCACCGGGGAGCTGTTTTTT.

This clonotype was detected ten times or more. The chain is built from TRBV12-3 or TRBV12-4 and TRBJ1-5, with D maybe TRBD1 (6 bases). The CDR3 length is 13 residues. The ends were cut back, 6 bases at V and 6 bases at J, with 12 bases in the middle. DNA for the CDR3: TGTGCCAGCAGCAGACAGGTTGGTCAGCCCCAGCATTTT. It yields the protein CASSRQVGQPQHF.

This rearrangement joins TRBV9 to TRBJ2-3; 10 bases line up with TRBD2. Germline V gene sequence: CDR1 SGDLS, CDR2 YYNGEE. The CDR3 runs to 16 residues. The J segment lost 2 bases and the V segment lost 4 bases, leaving 7 bases of the junction unmatched. Here the CDR3 reads CASSPRGLADTDTQYF. As DNA, the CDR3 is TGTGCCAGCAGCCCCCGAGGACTAGCGGACACAGATACGCAGTATTTT.

V is TRBV7-2 and J is TRBJ1-5; 8 bases are a match to TRBD1. The CDR3 totals 16 residues. Germline lookup yields CDR1 SGHTA and CDR2 FQGNSA. V shed 0 bases and J 4 bases; nucleotides not matched to a gene: 5. The CDR3, as DNA: TGTGCCAGCAGCTTAGCCGGACAGGGCGGAAATCAGCCCCAGCATTTT. Its protein product is CASSLAGQGGNQPQHF.

This clonotype was counted a few times. The chain links TRBV7-3 to TRBJ2-3; D possibly corresponds to TRBD2 (7 bases). Trimming took off 5 bases at V and 6 bases at J, with 12 bases between the two ends. The CDR3 covers 13 residues. Germline CDR1 reads SGHTA; CDR2 reads FQGTGA. This CDR3 reads CASSEKGGDTQYF. The CDR3, as DNA: TGTGCCAGCAGCGAAAAGGGGGGGGATACGCAGTATTTT.

The V gene is TRBV9, the J gene TRBJ2-5; D is perhaps TRBD1 or TRBD2 (5 bases each). The CDR3 runs 12 residues. The germline gives CDR1 SGDLS, CDR2 YYNGEE. The CDR3 DNA reads as TGTCCCGGGGCCTATCGTCAAGAGACCCAGTACTTC. Translation gives CPGAYRQETQYF.

This clonotype was seen ten or more times. The rearrangement links TRBV18 to TRBJ2-1; no definite D call. The CDR3 covers 11 residues. V lost 5 bases and J lost 10, with 9 bases in between. Germline V lookup: CDR1 KGHSH, CDR2 LQKENI. CDR3: CASSFTSEQFF. For the CDR3, the DNA is TGTGCCAGCTCATTTACGTCCGAGCAGTTCTTC. The full variable domain, its missing parts supplied by reference TRBV18 and TRBJ2-1, is NAGVMQNPRHLVRRRGQEARLRCSPMKGHSHVYWYRQLPEEGLKFMVYLQKENIIDESGMPKERFSAEFPKEGPSILRIQQVVRGDSAAYFCASSFTSEQFFGPGTRLTVL.

This clonotype was found many times. This chain connects TRBV27 to TRBJ1-1, with 8 bases matching TRBD1. With V trimmed by 8 bases and J by 4 bases, 12 bases remained unmatched. This CDR3 comprises 15 residues. Germline-derived CDR1 and CDR2 are MNHEY and SMNVEV (reference sequence). CDR3: CASYRQGSRATEAFF. In nucleotides, the CDR3 is TGTGCCAGCTATCGACAGGGGTCGCGTGCCACTGAAGCTTTCTTT.

This clonotype was counted many times. V and J are TRBV20-1 and TRBJ1-1; no reliable D call. V gave up 5 bases and J gave up 1 base, with 5 bases separating them. The length of the CDR3 is 11 residues. Germline V gene lookup returns CDR1 DFQATT and CDR2 SNEGSKA (reference sequence). This chain's CDR3 is CSALPNTEAFF. DNA of the CDR3: TGCAGTGCTCTCCCGAACACTGAAGCTTTCTTT.

This clonotype was counted only a few times. The CDR3 region is CASSKGRFAYEQYF. CDR3 nucleotide sequence: TGTGCCAGCAGCAAGGGACGGTTCGCCTACGAGCAGTACTTC. The chain recombines TRBV7-9 with TRBJ2-7, with D perhaps TRBD1 or TRBD2 (5 bases each). Germline V CDR1 and CDR2: SEHNR, FQNEAQ (reference sequence). Trimming removed 5 bases from V and 2 bases from J, with 13 bases in between. The CDR3 length is 14 residues.

This clonotype appeared a few times. DNA for the CDR3: TGTGCCAGCACCCCGGGACACTTCACGGCAGGGGCCAACGTCCTGACTTTC. Residues: CASTPGHFTAGANVLTF. The V gene is TRBV27, the J gene TRBJ2-6; a weak D match, TRBD1 (6 bases). The CDR3 covers 17 residues. V was pared by 7 bases and J by 4 bases, with 20 bases between. Germline V lookup: CDR1 MNHEY, CDR2 SMNVEV (reference sequence). Drawing the rest from reference TRBV27 and TRBJ2-6, the complete variable domain is EAQVTQNPRYLITVTGKKLTVTCSQNMNHEYMSWYRQDPGLGLRQIYYSMNVEVTDKGDVPEGYKVSRKEKRNFPLILESPSPNQTSLYFCASTPGHFTAGANVLTFGAGSRLTVL.

This clonotype was seen many times. The rearrangement joins TRBV7-2 to TRBJ1-2; D unresolved. V dropped 1 base and J dropped 8 bases, with 11 bases sitting between them. Per germline, CDR1 SGHTA and CDR2 FQGNSA. This CDR3 comprises 13 residues. Written as DNA, the CDR3 is TGTGCCAGCAGCTTAGGAAGCCTGGGGGGCTACACCTTC. It specifies CASSLGSLGGYTF.

The chain links TRBV15 to TRBJ2-7, with 10 bases aligning to TRBD2. V lost 4 bases, J lost 4 bases, and 4 bases stayed unmatched. The CDR3 runs 14 residues. Germline-derived CDR1 and CDR2 are LNHNV and YYDKDF (reference sequence). The CDR3 sequence is CATSTQREGYEQYF. In DNA form, the CDR3 reads TGTGCCACCAGCACTCAGCGGGAGGGGTACGAGCAGTACTTC.

This chain uses TRBV6-4 with TRBJ2-1; a possible D gene is TRBD1 (6 bases). CDR1 is MRHNA and CDR2 is SNTAGT in the germline V gene. The CDR3 covers 14 residues. Trimming removed 4 bases from V and 3 bases from J, with 10 bases in between. DNA for the CDR3: TGTGCCAGCAGTGTGCAGGGGAGCTACAATGAGCAGTTCTTC. It translates to CASSVQGSYNEQFF.

This chain connects TRBV5-1 to TRBJ2-7; 9 positions agree with TRBD2. Germline V gene data show CDR1 as SGHRS and CDR2 as YFSETQ. Trimming cost V 0 bases and J 3 bases; bases outside gene matches: 1. The CDR3 covers 14 residues. CDR3: CASSLETSGYEQYF. CDR3 coding DNA: TGCGCCAGCAGCTTGGAGACTAGCGGCTACGAGCAGTACTTC.

This clonotype was counted many times. V gene TRBV12-3 or TRBV12-4 combines with J gene TRBJ2-7; D gene ambiguous. With 2 bases removed from V and 6 bases from J, the gap between germline ends came to 5 bases. The CDR3 runs 11 residues. Here the CDR3 reads CASSLLSEQYF. As DNA, the CDR3 is TGTGCCAGCAGTTTACTTTCCGAGCAGTACTTC.

There are a few counts of this clonotype. The chain employs TRBV20-1 and TRBJ1-1, with D tentatively TRBD1 (6 bases). From germline, CDR1 is DFQATT and CDR2 SNEGSKA (reference sequence). The CDR3 covers 14 residues. V lost 0 bases and J 4 bases, leaving 12 bases between the germline ends. CDR3 coding DNA: TGCAGTGCTAGAGATCACCAGGGGAGCACTGAAGCTTTCTTT. This translates into CSARDHQGSTEAFF.

The chain combines TRBV12-3 or TRBV12-4 with TRBJ2-2, with 12 bases matching TRBD2. This CDR3 region has 16 residues. V dropped 6 bases and J dropped 6; count of bases not matched to a gene: 8. CDR3 DNA sequence: TGTGCCAGCAGCCGGACTAGCGGGGAAGAACCCGGGGAGCTGTTTTTT. Translating it yields CASSRTSGEEPGELFF.

The chain joins TRBV29-1 to TRBJ2-3; D tentatively fits TRBD1 or TRBD2 (5 bases each). Germline V gives CDR1 SQVTM, CDR2 ANQGSEA. The CDR3 contains 15 residues. V lost 3 bases and J lost 3, with 16 bases in between. The CDR3 DNA reads TGCAGCGTTGATGGTTCTTACTGGGGGACAGATACGCAGTATTTT. The encoded protein is CSVDGSYWGTDTQYF.

This clonotype came up many times. The rearrangement joins TRBV12-3 or TRBV12-4 to TRBJ1-3; D not certain. The CDR3 totals 13 residues. V gave up 3 bases and J gave up 1 base, with 4 bases separating them. The CDR3, as DNA: TGTGCCAGCAGTTTTCATTCTGGAAACACCATATATTTT. Residues: CASSFHSGNTIYF.

V is TRBV29-1 and J is TRBJ2-1; D may match TRBD1 or TRBD2 (5 bases each). The germline V gene encodes CDR1 SQVTM and CDR2 ANQGSEA. The CDR3 extends over 17 amino acids. The germline V and J ends were trimmed by 8 bases and 1 base, with 24 bases remaining between them. This CDR3 reads CSPLGDLIGGSYNEQFF. As DNA, the CDR3 is TGCAGCCCCCTGGGGGATTTAATCGGCGGGTCCTACAATGAGCAGTTCTTC.

J is TRBJ2-7 and V is TRBV7-2, with 9 bases identical to TRBD2. Losses at the gene ends were 2 bases for V and 7 bases for J; bases not matched to a gene: 9. The CDR3 is 15 residues long. CDR1 and CDR2 from the germline V gene are SGHTA and FQGNSA. The CDR3 sequence: CASSLRATSGQEQYF. The CDR3, as DNA: TGTGCCAGCAGCTTACGGGCCACTAGCGGGCAGGAGCAGTACTTC.